What follows is one T cell receptor beta chain and its context. Antigen: not known. This sample stems from a study of cytomegalovirus exposure and HLA in healthy donors. Study context: Roughly 180 million T cells yielded approximately 100 million unique TCR beta sequences, as an earlier analysis found. Study observations and caveats: Indistinguishability led to the exclusion of some V segments, TRBV6-2 and TRBV6-3 included.

The CDR3 loop spans 15 amino acids. Germline V gene lookup returns CDR1 ENHRY and CDR2 SYGVKD. Germline trimming cut 9 bases from V and 4 bases from J; bases unmatched to any gene: 9. Nominal health characterized the donors when sampled, though unrecorded immune exposures were likely. Amplification used 60 Vbeta primers and 13 Jbeta primers. The table came from immunoSEQ multiplex PCR; TCRdb's copy has only in-frame clones and leaves some out. This table holds 150,000 to 200,000 clones, around 75% found once. The material sequenced was PBMCs. The clonotype comes from a woman between 25 and 40 years old in good health and CMV-seropositive. This chain links TRBV10-3 with TRBJ2-6, with 7 bases identical to TRBD1. Here the CDR3 reads CAIQDRERGANVLTF. The CDR3 bases are TGTGCCATACAAGACAGGGAGAGAGGGGCCAACGTCCTGACTTTC.